Listed below are T cell receptor beta chains from one sample, sequenced in a study of technical replicates of blood from a handful of donors. This table comes from immunoSEQ multiplex PCR, and its TCRdb copy is limited to in-frame clones, with some not included. The repertoire holds tens of thousands of clones, with approximately 86% as singletons. Sequenced input: PBMCs. These receptors all come from a human donor in good health. Some clones in this sample may be carry-over from other donors' samples. Both conserved end residues are part of each CDR3. The D gene is left open where the match is weak. Size tells how often a clone was seen (once, few, many) or the class of an expanded clone, and some rows leave it out.

D	size	length	J	V	DNA	CDR3
TRBD1	.	14	TRBJ2-1	TRBV2	TGTGCCAGCATCGGGACAGGGGGCCGGTGGATCCTGTTCTTC	CASIGTGGRWILFF
.	once	14	TRBJ2-1	TRBV10-3	TGTGCCATCAGTCCGCGGGACTCCAAGGGGGAGCAGTTCTTC	CAISPRDSKGEQFF
.	.	16	TRBJ2-7	TRBV12-5	TGTGCTAGTGGTTTGGTACTCTCGGGGGATACCTACGAGCAGTACTTC	CASGLVLSGDTYEQYF
.	.	15	TRBJ1-6	TRBV5-1	TGCGCCAGCAGCCCCCTCGGAGGGTCCGGTTCACCCCTCCACTTT	CASSPLGGSGSPLHF
.	.	16	TRBJ2-1	TRBV4-3	TGCGCCAGCAGCCAAGAACCGATTAGCGGAGTCGGTGAGCAGTTCTTC	CASSQEPISGVGEQFF
.	.	15	TRBJ2-5	TRBV7-8	TGTGCCAGCAGCTCGGGACTGACTTGGGTCGAGACCCAGTACTTC	CASSSGLTWVETQYF
.	.	11	TRBJ1-2	TRBV20-1	TGCAGTGCTAGGGAGGGGAATGGCTACACCTTC	CSAREGNGYTF
.	.	14	TRBJ2-6	TRBV15	TGTGCCACCAACAACAGGGCTGGGGCCAACGTCCTGACTTTC	CATNNRAGANVLTF
.	.	15	TRBJ1-1	TRBV27	TGTGCCAGCCAGCCGCGTTCTGGGACACGGTTCCCAGCTTTCTTT	CASQPRSGTRFPAFF
TRBD2	.	16	TRBJ2-3	TRBV5-6	TGTGCCAGCAGCTTGGCTAGCGGGAGAGGGAAAGATACGCAGTATTTT	CASSLASGRGKDTQYF
.	.	13	TRBJ2-1	TRBV15	TGTGCCACCAGCAACAATCCAACAGTCGAGCAGTTCTTC	CATSNNPTVEQFF
TRBD1	.	15	TRBJ2-1	TRBV6-6	TGTGCCAGCAGCGACAGGGGGTCATCCTACAATGAGCAGTTCTTC	CASSDRGSSYNEQFF
.	.	16	TRBJ2-4	TRBV5-4	TGTGCCAGCAGCTCAGTGGGAGGACTAGCCAAAAACATTCAGTACTTC	CASSSVGGLAKNIQYF
.	.	16	TRBJ2-2	TRBV11-3	TGTGCCAGCAGCTCGCGGTTAGGACTAAACACCGGGGAGCTGTTTTTT	CASSSRLGLNTGELFF
.	.	16	TRBJ1-1	TRBV5-1	TGCGCCAGCAGCCCCTACCCAGGGGCCCCGAACACTGAAGCTTTCTTT	CASSPYPGAPNTEAFF
.	.	11	TRBJ2-3	TRBV7-3	TGTGCCAGCAGCAACTCCGGGGTGCAGTATTTT	CASSNSGVQYF
TRBD1	.	17	TRBJ1-5	TRBV18	TGTGCCAGCTCACCGTTCAACGGACAGGGCGGCAATCAGCCCCAGCATTTT	CASSPFNGQGGNQPQHF
TRBD2	once	16	TRBJ2-4	TRBV5-6	TGTGCCAGCAGCTTGCGAGCTAGCGGGAGTAGCTACATTCAGTACTTC	CASSLRASGSSYIQYF
.	.	15	TRBJ1-2	TRBV5-5	TGTGCCAGCAGCCCACAGGGCTCCACTAACTATGGCTACACCTTC	CASSPQGSTNYGYTF
.	.	16	TRBJ1-1	TRBV11-2	TGTGCCAGCAGCCTCCTTTTCGTCAGGGGTGATACTGAAGCTTTCTTT	CASSLLFVRGDTEAFF
.	few	18	TRBJ2-1	TRBV27	TGTGCCAGCAGTCCACGGCAATTTGCCGGGAGTTTTTCGAATGAGCAGTTCTTC	CASSPRQFAGSFSNEQFF
.	.	15	TRBJ2-7	TRBV27	TGTGCCAGCAGAGAAGGCGGCGGACAAACCTACGAGCAGTACTTC	CASREGGGQTYEQYF
.	.	11	TRBJ2-1	TRBV9	TGTGCCAGCAGCTCCCTCAATGAGCAGTTCTTC	CASSSLNEQFF
.	few	14	TRBJ1-5	TRBV6-1	TGTGCCAGCAGTACGACCGGGAACGGTCAGCCCCAGCATTTT	CASSTTGNGQPQHF
TRBD1	.	13	TRBJ2-7	TRBV10-3	TGTGCCATCGTGGACAGGGAAGGGTACGAGCAGTACTTC	CAIVDREGYEQYF
.	.	11	TRBJ2-5	TRBV5-6	TGTGCCAGCAGCCGGGAAGAGACCCAGTACTTC	CASSREETQYF
.	.	14	TRBJ1-2	TRBV5-4	TGTGCCAGCAGGGGGACACTCACGGGCTATGGCTACACCTTC	CASRGTLTGYGYTF
TRBD2	.	16	TRBJ2-3	TRBV7-3	TGTGCCAGCAGCTTAAATAGCGGGGGCTCCACAGATACGCAGTATTTT	CASSLNSGGSTDTQYF
TRBD1	.	16	TRBJ2-7	TRBV18	TGTGCCAGCTCACCCCGACAGGGACAGCCGGGGCACGAGCAGTACTTC	CASSPRQGQPGHEQYF
TRBD1	.	13	TRBJ2-7	TRBV6-5	TGTGCCAGCAGCGTACAGGGGGAGTACGAGCAGTACTTC	CASSVQGEYEQYF
TRBD1	.	16	TRBJ2-2	TRBV4-2	TGTGCCAGCAGCCATGTTACAGGGGGCGCAGGCGGGGAGCTGTTTTTT	CASSHVTGGAGGELFF
.	.	14	TRBJ2-3	TRBV6-4	TGTGCCAGCAGTGACTCCCCGCGAGGGACTTTACAGTATTTT	CASSDSPRGTLQYF
TRBD1	.	13	TRBJ1-1	TRBV30	TGTGCCTGGGAAAACAGGGGCGGCACTGAAGCTTTCTTT	CAWENRGGTEAFF
.	.	11	TRBJ2-1	TRBV20-1	TGCAGTGCCTCTCGGAGGGGTGAGCAGTTCTTC	CSASRRGEQFF
TRBD1	.	13	TRBJ2-7	TRBV28	TGTGCCAGCAGTACCACAGGGGGCTACGAGCAGTACTTC	CASSTTGGYEQYF
TRBD2	.	14	TRBJ2-5	TRBV2	TGTGCCAGCAGTGAAAGACAAGCGGGGGAGACCCAGTACTTC	CASSERQAGETQYF
TRBD1	.	14	TRBJ2-3	TRBV5-1	TGCGCCAGCAGCAAAGGACAGGGCCGGGATACGCAGTATTTT	CASSKGQGRDTQYF
TRBD1	.	16	TRBJ2-3	TRBV5-1	TGCGCCAGCAGCGGGGGACAGGGGGCGCTTACAGATACGCAGTATTTT	CASSGGQGALTDTQYF
TRBD2	.	16	TRBJ2-3	TRBV4-2	TGTGCCAGCAGCCAAGAGATAGCGGGGGGGACAGATACGCAGTATTTT	CASSQEIAGGTDTQYF
.	.	13	TRBJ1-2	TRBV29-1	TGCAGCACCGTCGGGGGGCTCGGCTATGGCTACACCTTC	CSTVGGLGYGYTF